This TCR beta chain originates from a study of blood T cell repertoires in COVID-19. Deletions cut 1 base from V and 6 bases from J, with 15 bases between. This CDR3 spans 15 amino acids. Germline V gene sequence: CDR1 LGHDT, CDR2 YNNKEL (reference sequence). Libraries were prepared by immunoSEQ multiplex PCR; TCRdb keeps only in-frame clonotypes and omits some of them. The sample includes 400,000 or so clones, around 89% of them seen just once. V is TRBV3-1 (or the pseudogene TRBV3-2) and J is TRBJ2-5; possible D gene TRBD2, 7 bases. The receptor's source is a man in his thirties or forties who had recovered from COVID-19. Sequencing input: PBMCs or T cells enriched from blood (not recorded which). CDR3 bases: TGTGCCAGCAGCCAAGGGACTAGGGGGAGCAAGACCCAGTACTTC. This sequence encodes CASSQGTRGSKTQYF.